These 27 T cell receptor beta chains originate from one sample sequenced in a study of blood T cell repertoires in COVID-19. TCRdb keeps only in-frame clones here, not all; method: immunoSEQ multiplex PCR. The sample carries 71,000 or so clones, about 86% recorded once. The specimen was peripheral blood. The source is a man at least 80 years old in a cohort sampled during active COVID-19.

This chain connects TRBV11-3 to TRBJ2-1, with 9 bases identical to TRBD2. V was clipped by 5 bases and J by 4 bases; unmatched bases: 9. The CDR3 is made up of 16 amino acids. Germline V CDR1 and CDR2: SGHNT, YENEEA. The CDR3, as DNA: TGTGCCAGCAGCCTCTTCGGCGGGGGGGATTACAATGAGCAGTTCTTC. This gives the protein CASSLFGGGDYNEQFF.

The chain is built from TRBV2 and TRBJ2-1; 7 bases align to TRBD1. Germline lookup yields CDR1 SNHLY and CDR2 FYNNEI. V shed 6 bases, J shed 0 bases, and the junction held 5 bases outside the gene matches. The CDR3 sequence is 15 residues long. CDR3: CASRFWDSSYNEQFF. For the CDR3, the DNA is TGTGCCAGCAGGTTCTGGGACAGCTCCTACAATGAGCAGTTCTTC.

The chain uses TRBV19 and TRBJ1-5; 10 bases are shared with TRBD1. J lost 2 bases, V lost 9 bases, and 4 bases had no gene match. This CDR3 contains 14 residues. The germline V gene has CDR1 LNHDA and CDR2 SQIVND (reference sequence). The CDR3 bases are TGTGCCAGCAGGGACAGGGGCCGCAATCAGCCCCAGCATTTT. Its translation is CASRDRGRNQPQHF.

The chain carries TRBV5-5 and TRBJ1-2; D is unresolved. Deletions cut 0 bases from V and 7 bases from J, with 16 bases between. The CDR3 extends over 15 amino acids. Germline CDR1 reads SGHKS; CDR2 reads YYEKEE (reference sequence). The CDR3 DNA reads TGTGCCAGCAGCTTGGACGCGGTTGGGGAGTTTGGCTACACCTTC. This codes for CASSLDAVGEFGYTF.

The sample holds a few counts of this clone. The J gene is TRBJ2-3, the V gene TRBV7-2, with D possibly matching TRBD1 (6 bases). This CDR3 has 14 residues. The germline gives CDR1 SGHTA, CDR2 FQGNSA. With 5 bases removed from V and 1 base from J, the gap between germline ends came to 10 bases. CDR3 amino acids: CASSTGHGTDTQYF. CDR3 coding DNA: TGTGCCAGCAGCACGGGACACGGCACAGATACGCAGTATTTT. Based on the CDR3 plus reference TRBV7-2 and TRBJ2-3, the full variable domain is GAGVSQSPSNKVTEKGKDVELRCDPISGHTALYWYRQSLGQGLEFLIYFQGNSAPDKSGLPSDRFSAERTGGSVSTLTIQRTQQEDSAVYLCASSTGHGTDTQYFGPGTRLTVL.

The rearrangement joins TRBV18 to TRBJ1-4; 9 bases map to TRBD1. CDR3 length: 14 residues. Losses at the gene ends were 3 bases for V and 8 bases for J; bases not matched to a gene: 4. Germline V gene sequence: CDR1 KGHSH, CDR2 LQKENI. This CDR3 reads CASSPRDREEKLFF. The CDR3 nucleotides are TGTGCCAGCTCACCCCGGGACAGGGAAGAAAAACTGTTTTTT.

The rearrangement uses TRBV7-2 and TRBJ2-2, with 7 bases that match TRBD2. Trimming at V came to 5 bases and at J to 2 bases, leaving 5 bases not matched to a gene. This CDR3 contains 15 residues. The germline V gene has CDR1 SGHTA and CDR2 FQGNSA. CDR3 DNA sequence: TGTGCCAGCAGCGCCGGGACTATCAACACCGGGGAGCTGTTTTTT. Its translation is CASSAGTINTGELFF.

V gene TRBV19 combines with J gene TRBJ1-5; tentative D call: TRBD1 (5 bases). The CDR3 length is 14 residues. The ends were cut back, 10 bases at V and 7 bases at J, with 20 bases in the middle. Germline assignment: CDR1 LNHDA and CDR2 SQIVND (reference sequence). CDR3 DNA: TGTGCCACCGAAGGGGTTGGAATGCGACAGCCCCAGCATTTT. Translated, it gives CATEGVGMRQPQHF.

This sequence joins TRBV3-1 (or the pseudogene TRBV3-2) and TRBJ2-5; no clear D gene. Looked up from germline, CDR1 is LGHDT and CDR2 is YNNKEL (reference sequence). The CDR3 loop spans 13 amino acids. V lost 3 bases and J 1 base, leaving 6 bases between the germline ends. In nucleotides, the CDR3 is TGTGCCAGCAGCCAGTATTTCCAAGAGACCCAGTACTTC. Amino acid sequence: CASSQYFQETQYF.

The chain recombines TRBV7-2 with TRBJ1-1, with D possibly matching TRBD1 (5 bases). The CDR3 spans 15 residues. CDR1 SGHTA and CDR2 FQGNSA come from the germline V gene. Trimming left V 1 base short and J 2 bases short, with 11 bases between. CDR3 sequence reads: CASSLVGRANTEAFF. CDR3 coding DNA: TGTGCCAGCAGCTTAGTTGGCAGGGCAAACACTGAAGCTTTCTTT.

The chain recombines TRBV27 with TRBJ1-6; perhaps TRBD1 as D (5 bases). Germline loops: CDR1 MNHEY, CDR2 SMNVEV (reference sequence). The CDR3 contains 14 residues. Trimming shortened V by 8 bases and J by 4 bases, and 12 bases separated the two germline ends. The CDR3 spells CASCYQGYNSPLHF. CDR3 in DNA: TGTGCCAGCTGTTACCAGGGTTATAATTCACCCCTCCACTTT.

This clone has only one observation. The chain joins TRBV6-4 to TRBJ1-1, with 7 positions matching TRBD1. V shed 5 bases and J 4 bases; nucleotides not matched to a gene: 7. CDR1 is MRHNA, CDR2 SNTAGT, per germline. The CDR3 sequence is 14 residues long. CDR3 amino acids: CASSTIQGSTEAFF. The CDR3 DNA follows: TGTGCCAGCAGTACCATACAGGGGAGCACTGAAGCTTTCTTT.

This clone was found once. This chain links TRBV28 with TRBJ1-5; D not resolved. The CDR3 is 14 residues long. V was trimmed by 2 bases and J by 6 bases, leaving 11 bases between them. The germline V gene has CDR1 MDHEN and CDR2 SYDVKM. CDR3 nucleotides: TGTGCCAGCAGTTTAAGGCAGGTGAGTCAGCCCCAGCATTTT. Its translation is CASSLRQVSQPQHF.

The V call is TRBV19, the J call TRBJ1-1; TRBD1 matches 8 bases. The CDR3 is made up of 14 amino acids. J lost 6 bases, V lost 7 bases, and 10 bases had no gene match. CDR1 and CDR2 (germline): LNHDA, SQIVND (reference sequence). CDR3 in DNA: TGTGCCAGTACCGTGACAGGGGTGGGTTCTGAAGCTTTCTTT. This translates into CASTVTGVGSEAFF.

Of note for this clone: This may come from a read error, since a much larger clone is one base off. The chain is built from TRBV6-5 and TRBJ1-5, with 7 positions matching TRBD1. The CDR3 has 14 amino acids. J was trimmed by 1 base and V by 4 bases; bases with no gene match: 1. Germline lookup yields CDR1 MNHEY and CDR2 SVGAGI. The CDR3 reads CASSSRGSNQPQHF. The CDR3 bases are TGTGCCAGCAGTTCCAGGGGGAGCAATCAGCCCCAGCATTTT.

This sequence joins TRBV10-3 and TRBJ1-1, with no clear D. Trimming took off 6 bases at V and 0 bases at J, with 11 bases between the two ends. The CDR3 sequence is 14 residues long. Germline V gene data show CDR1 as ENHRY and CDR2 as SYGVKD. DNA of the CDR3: TGTGCCATCAGCTTCCAGGAACTGAACACTGAAGCTTTCTTT. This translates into CAISFQELNTEAFF.

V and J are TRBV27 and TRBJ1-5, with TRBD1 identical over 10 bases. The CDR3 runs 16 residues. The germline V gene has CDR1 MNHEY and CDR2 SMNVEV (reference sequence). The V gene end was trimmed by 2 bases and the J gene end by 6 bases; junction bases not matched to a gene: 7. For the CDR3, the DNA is TGTGCCAGCAGTTTAGTGGGACAGGGGAGGGGTCAGCCCCAGCATTTT. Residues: CASSLVGQGRGQPQHF.

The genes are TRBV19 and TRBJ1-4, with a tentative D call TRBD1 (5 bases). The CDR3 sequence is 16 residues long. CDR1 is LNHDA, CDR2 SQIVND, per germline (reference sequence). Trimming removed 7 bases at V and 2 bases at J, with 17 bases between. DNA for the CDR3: TGTGCCAGTACCCCATCGCTGGGGGGGACTAATGAAAAACTGTTTTTT. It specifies CASTPSLGGTNEKLFF.

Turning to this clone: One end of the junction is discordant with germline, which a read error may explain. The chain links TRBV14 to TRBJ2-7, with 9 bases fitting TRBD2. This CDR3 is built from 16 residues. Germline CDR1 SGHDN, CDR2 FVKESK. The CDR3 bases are TGTGCCAGCAGCCAAGATGGGCGGGGGGGCTCCCACGAGCAGTACTTC. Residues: CASSQDGRGGSHEQYF.

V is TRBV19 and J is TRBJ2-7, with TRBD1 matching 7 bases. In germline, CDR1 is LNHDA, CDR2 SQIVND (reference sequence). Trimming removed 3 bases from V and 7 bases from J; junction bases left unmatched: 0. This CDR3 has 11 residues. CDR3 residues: CASSMTGEQYF. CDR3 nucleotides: TGTGCCAGTAGTATGACAGGGGAGCAGTACTTC.

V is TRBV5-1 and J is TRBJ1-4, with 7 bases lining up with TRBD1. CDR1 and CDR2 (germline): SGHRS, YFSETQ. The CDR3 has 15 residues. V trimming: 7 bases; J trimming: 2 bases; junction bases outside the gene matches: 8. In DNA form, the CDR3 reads TGCGCCAGCTGCCAGGGGGTGGGGACTAATGAAAAACTGTTTTTT. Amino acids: CASCQGVGTNEKLFF.

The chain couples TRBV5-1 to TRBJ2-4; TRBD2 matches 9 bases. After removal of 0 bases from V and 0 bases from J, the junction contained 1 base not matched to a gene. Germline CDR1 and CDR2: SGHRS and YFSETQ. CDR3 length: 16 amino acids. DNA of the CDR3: TGCGCCAGCAGCTTGGGTAGCGGGGGAGCCAAAAACATTCAGTACTTC. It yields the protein CASSLGSGGAKNIQYF.

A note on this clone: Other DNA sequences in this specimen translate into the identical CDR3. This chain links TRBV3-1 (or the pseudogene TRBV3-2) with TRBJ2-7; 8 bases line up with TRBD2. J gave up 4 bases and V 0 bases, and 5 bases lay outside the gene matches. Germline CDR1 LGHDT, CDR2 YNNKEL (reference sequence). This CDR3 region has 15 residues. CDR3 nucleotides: TGTGCCAGCAGCCAAGAACGGGGGGGCCGATACGAGCAGTACTTC. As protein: CASSQERGGRYEQYF.

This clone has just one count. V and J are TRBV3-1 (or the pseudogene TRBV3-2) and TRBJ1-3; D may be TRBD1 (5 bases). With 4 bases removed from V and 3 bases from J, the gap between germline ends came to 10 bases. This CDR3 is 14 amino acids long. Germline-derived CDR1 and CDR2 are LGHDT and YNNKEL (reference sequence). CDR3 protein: CASSPRDYGNTIYF. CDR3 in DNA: TGTGCCAGCAGCCCCCGGGACTATGGAAACACCATATATTTT.

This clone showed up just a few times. The CDR3 region is CASSGGSKVQEKLFF. The CDR3 coding sequence is TGTGCCAGCAGCGGGGGGTCGAAGGTTCAGGAAAAACTGTTTTTT. The genes are TRBV5-4 and TRBJ1-4; tentatively, D is TRBD1 (5 bases). The V and J ends lost 4 bases and 8 bases respectively, with 18 bases between them. Germline V gives CDR1 SGHNT, CDR2 YYREEE (reference sequence). CDR3 length: 15 residues.

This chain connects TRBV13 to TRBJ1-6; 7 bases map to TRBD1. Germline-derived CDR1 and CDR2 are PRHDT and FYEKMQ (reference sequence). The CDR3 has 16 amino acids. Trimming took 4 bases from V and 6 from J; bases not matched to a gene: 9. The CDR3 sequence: CASSSRQGGSNSPLHF. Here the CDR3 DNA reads TGTGCCAGCAGCTCCAGACAGGGTGGATCTAATTCACCCCTCCACTTT.

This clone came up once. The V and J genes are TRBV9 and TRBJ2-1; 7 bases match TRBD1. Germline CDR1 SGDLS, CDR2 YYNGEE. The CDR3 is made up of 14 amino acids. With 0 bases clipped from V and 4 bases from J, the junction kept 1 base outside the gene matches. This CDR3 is CASSVGQGYNEQFF. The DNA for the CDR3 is TGTGCCAGCAGCGTAGGACAGGGATACAATGAGCAGTTCTTC.